The clone carrying this TCR beta chain was seen once. The antigen is undetermined. TCRdb's table, derived via immunoSEQ multiplex PCR, lists solely in-frame clones and lacks some. The data contain 120,000 or so clones, roughly 90% of them singletons. The source of the sample is a study of T cell responses to AZD1222 COVID-19 vaccine. Regarding the study as a whole: Unmutated variant regions reportedly attract nearly half of all spike-specific TCRs. Donors skewed white British and female; clonal diversity was possibly underestimated.

Trimming took 6 bases from V and 5 from J; bases not matched to a gene: 8. The CDR3 extends over 14 amino acids. Germline CDR1 reads ENHRY; CDR2 reads SYGVKD. V usage is TRBV10-3 and J usage is TRBJ1-1; 8 positions agree with TRBD1. This receptor was obtained from an adult in good health. Sequenced material: peripheral blood, taken on day 0 of AZD1222 vaccination. The CDR3 sequence: CAIRPTGETTEAFF. In nucleotides, the CDR3 is TGTGCCATCAGGCCGACAGGGGAAACGACTGAAGCTTTCTTT.